This T cell receptor beta chain was found in a study of regulatory T cells in long-lasting Graves disease. Study in general: The antithyroid drugs taken by newly diagnosed Graves' patients had been used for under 3 months.

The germline V gene encodes CDR1 SGDLS and CDR2 YYNGEE. The CDR3 consists of 15 residues. V lost 3 bases to trimming and J lost 3 bases, with 14 bases between them. General study points: Favored usage of TRBV28, TRBJ1-2 and TRBJ2-5 was recorded in persistent disease.

Specified time point: newly diagnosed GD, antithyroid drugs for less than 3 months. RNA from PBMCs was the source of the TCR library. Both iRepertoire HTBI primers and Arm-PCR of CDR3 regions were used to build the TCR beta libraries. TCRdb redid the calling of the multiplex PCR reads with MiXCR, one entry per CDR3 protein. The table includes roughly 520,000 distinct CDR3 sequences, around 12% detected once. The sample holds many counts of this clonotype. Its antigen is still unknown. The data were also submitted as part of a second study, on T cells in Graves' hyperthyroidism and ophthalmopathy.

The genes are TRBV9 and TRBJ2-3; D possibly corresponds to TRBD1 (5 bases). The starting material was peripheral blood mononuclear cells (PBMCs), obtained at new diagnosis, from a patient treated with antithyroid drugs. The source is a young woman with Graves disease. DNA of the CDR3: TGTGCCAGCAGCGGGACACCTACGAGGACAGATACGCAGTATTTT. The encoded protein is CASSGTPTRTDTQYF.